Listed below are T cell receptor beta chains from one sample, sequenced in a study of beta chain features in type 1 diabetes. TCRdb's copy holds only in-frame clones and misses some; the assay was immunoSEQ multiplex PCR. The sample has roughly 150,000 clones; 10% are singletons. The sample was central memory CD4+ T cells from blood. The receptors stem from a man younger than 40 with type 1 diabetes. Both conserved end residues are part of each CDR3. D genes are given only for firm matches. Clone size is stated in some rows and not others, as once, few, many or a class when expanded.

>NA|few|TRBV7-9|TRBJ1-1
TGTGCCAGCAGCTTATTAACTGAAGCTTTCTTT
CASSLLTEAFF
>NA|NA|TRBV28|TRBJ1-4
TGTGCCAGCAGTTTAACAGTACACAAGGGGTGGTTGTTTTTT
CASSLTVHKGWLFF
>NA|few|TRBV27|TRBJ2-3
TGTGCCAGCAGAACTTACACAGATACGCAGTATTTT
CASRTYTDTQYF
>NA|few|TRBV5-4|TRBJ2-5
TGTGCCAGCAGCCGACCAGGGTTCCAAGAGACCCAGTACTTC
CASSRPGFQETQYF
>TRBD2|few|TRBV2|TRBJ2-7
TGTGCCAGCAGGGCGGGACTAGCGGAGACCTACGAGCAGTACTTC
CASRAGLAETYEQYF
>NA|few|TRBV5-6|TRBJ1-2
TGTGCCAGCAGCTTGGTCCAGGCTCTGGGTGGCTACACCTTC
CASSLVQALGGYTF
>TRBD2|few|TRBV28|TRBJ2-2
TGTGCCAGCAGTTTTTTTCCCGGGACTAGTTTCGCCGGGGAGCTGTTTTTT
CASSFFPGTSFAGELFF
>NA|NA|TRBV7-2|TRBJ2-1
TGTGCCAGCAGCTTGGGACTTGACAATGAGCAGTTCTTC
CASSLGLDNEQFF
>TRBD1|NA|TRBV25-1|TRBJ2-1
TGTGCCAGCAGTGCCCCGGGACAGCCTTACAATGAGCAGTTCTTC
CASSAPGQPYNEQFF
>NA|NA|TRBV4-1|TRBJ2-2
TGCGCCAGCAGCCTCACTCGGGGTCGAAACACCGGGGAGCTGTTTTTT
CASSLTRGRNTGELFF
>NA|few|TRBV7-9|TRBJ2-5
TGTGCCAGCAGCTTTAGTGAGGGGACCCAGTACTTC
CASSFSEGTQYF
>NA|few|TRBV28|TRBJ2-1
TGTGCCAGCCGGCCATGGTTGGAGGGCGACAATGAGCAGTTCTTC
CASRPWLEGDNEQFF
>TRBD1|few|TRBV18|TRBJ2-6
TGTGCCAGCTCACCACCGGGACAGGGGAGCTCTGGGGCCAACGTCCTGACTTTC
CASSPPGQGSSGANVLTF
>NA|NA|TRBV6-5|TRBJ2-4
TGTGCCAGCACCGAGCAGGGTCGAGACATTCAGTACTTC
CASTEQGRDIQYF
>TRBD1|NA|TRBV28|TRBJ2-1
TGTGCCAGCCTGGGACAGGGAAGCAATGAGCAGTTCTTC
CASLGQGSNEQFF
>NA|NA|TRBV9|TRBJ2-5
TGTGCCAGCAGCGCGGGGGATCTACAAGAGACCCAGTACTTC
CASSAGDLQETQYF
>NA|NA|TRBV2|TRBJ2-5
TGTGCCAGCACCGGGGGTCCGAAGACCCAGTACTTC
CASTGGPKTQYF
>NA|NA|TRBV11-2|TRBJ2-2
TGTGCCAGCAGCTTAGGAGCCGGACAATGGAAGGGCGGGGAGCTGTTTTTT
CASSLGAGQWKGGELFF
>NA|few|TRBV4-2|TRBJ2-7
TGTGCCAGCAGCGGTCTGACAGGATCCTACGAGCAGTACTTC
CASSGLTGSYEQYF
>NA|few|TRBV28|TRBJ2-6
TGTGCCAGCAGTCCGGGTGGGGCCAACGTCCTGACTTTC
CASSPGGANVLTF
>NA|NA|TRBV5-4|TRBJ1-1
TGTGCCAGCAGCGGCGGGAAGAACACTGAAGCTTTCTTT
CASSGGKNTEAFF
>TRBD2|few|TRBV5-1|TRBJ2-5
TGCGCCAGCAGCATCCTAGGCGGGAGAATAGTTGAGACCCAGTACTTC
CASSILGGRIVETQYF
>NA|NA|TRBV9|TRBJ2-1
TGTGCCAGCAGCGTAGTCGGGGATGAGCAGTTCTTC
CASSVVGDEQFF
>TRBD2|NA|TRBV14|TRBJ2-2
TGTGCCAGCAGCCAATTAGGGACTAGCAGGAACACCGGGGAGCTGTTTTTT
CASSQLGTSRNTGELFF
>NA|NA|TRBV28|TRBJ1-2
TGTGCCAGCAGTTTCCGCAGGGGAGCTTATGGCTACACCTTC
CASSFRRGAYGYTF
>TRBD1|few|TRBV6-6|TRBJ2-7
TGTGCCAGCAGGACGGATACCGGGACAGGCGACGAGCAGTACTTC
CASRTDTGTGDEQYF
>NA|few|TRBV5-1|TRBJ2-7
TGCGCCAGCAGCGTGGACAGAGCCTACGAGCAGTACTTC
CASSVDRAYEQYF
>NA|NA|TRBV2|TRBJ2-7
TGTGCCAGCATGTCCCGACAGGCAGACGAGCAGTACTTC
CASMSRQADEQYF
>TRBD1|NA|TRBV27|TRBJ1-1
TGTGCCAGCAGCCGATTACAGGGGACGGGCACTGAAGCTTTCTTT
CASSRLQGTGTEAFF
>TRBD1|NA|TRBV7-3|TRBJ2-3
TGTGCCAGCAGCTCCGCACTTAGGGTGGGGACAGGTTATCCAGATACGCAGTATTTT
CASSSALRVGTGYPDTQYF
>TRBD2|NA|TRBV27|TRBJ2-2
TGTGCCATCTGGACCGGGGGGACCGGGGAGCTGTTTTTT
CAIWTGGTGELFF
>NA|few|TRBV14|TRBJ2-2
TGTGCCAGCAGCCAAATGGTTCAGGGCGGCGGGGAGCTGTTTTTT
CASSQMVQGGGELFF
>TRBD1|NA|TRBV28|TRBJ2-7
TGTGCCAGCAGTTTGGGGCGGACAGGGTTAGCGCTGAGCTTCTTC
CASSLGRTGLALSFF
>TRBD1|few|TRBV9|TRBJ1-5
TGTGCCAGCAGCGTAGATGGAGGGGGCGATCAGCCCCAGCATTTT
CASSVDGGGDQPQHF
>TRBD1|NA|TRBV9|TRBJ2-5
TGTGCCAGCAGTTCAGGGGGAGAGACCCAGTACTTC
CASSSGGETQYF
>NA|NA|TRBV7-2|TRBJ2-1
TGTGCCAGCAACCCCTCGAGCTCCTACAATGAGCAGTTCTTC
CASNPSSSYNEQFF
>NA|NA|TRBV2|TRBJ2-2
TGTGCCAGCAGTAGCCACTTCGGACAGGGGGAGCTGTTTTTT
CASSSHFGQGELFF
>NA|NA|TRBV5-1|TRBJ2-3
TGCGCCAGCAGCCCTGGGCTCGGACTACCCACAGATACGCAGTATTTT
CASSPGLGLPTDTQYF
>TRBD1|NA|TRBV5-1|TRBJ2-1
TGCGCCAGCAGCTTGAGAGGACAGGGCGACAATGAGCAGTTCTTC
CASSLRGQGDNEQFF
>NA|few|TRBV6-1|TRBJ2-5
TGTGCCAGCAGTGGCCAGATCCAAGAGACCCAGTACTTC
CASSGQIQETQYF
>NA|few|TRBV14|TRBJ2-2
TGTGCCAGCAGCCAAGTGAGGCGTATAGGAACCGGGGAGCTGTTTTTT
CASSQVRRIGTGELFF
>NA|NA|TRBV5-1|TRBJ2-5
TGCGCCAGCAGCCGAAATACAGGGGGGGTCCAAGAGACCCAGTACTTC
CASSRNTGGVQETQYF
>TRBD1|NA|TRBV5-4|TRBJ1-1
TGTGCCAGCAGACCCACAGGGGGCACTGAAGCTTTCTTT
CASRPTGGTEAFF
>NA|NA|TRBV21-1|TRBJ2-7
TGTGCCAGCAGCAAAGAAGGAGTATCCTACGAGCAGTACTTC
CASSKEGVSYEQYF
>NA|few|TRBV5-6|TRBJ1-2
TGTGCCAGCAGCTTGCAGGGGATCTATGGCTACACCTTC
CASSLQGIYGYTF
>TRBD2|NA|TRBV2|TRBJ2-1
TGTGCCAGCACCGTCGGACTAGCGGGCCTCAATGAGCAGTTCTTC
CASTVGLAGLNEQFF
>NA|NA|TRBV29-1|TRBJ1-1
TGCAGCGTTGAAGGGGGCCTTAACACTGAAGCTTTCTTT
CSVEGGLNTEAFF
>TRBD1|NA|TRBV7-9|TRBJ1-2
TGTGCCAGCAGCCGGACAGGGACCGGCTACACCTTC
CASSRTGTGYTF
>NA|NA|TRBV13|TRBJ1-1
TGTGCCAGCAGCTTAGCGAGATTGAACACTGAAGCTTTCTTT
CASSLARLNTEAFF
>NA|few|TRBV13|TRBJ1-1
TGTGCCAGCAGCCTCCCCCGGGTGACTGAAGCTTTCTTT
CASSLPRVTEAFF
>TRBD2|NA|TRBV9|TRBJ2-1
TGTGCCAGCAGCGTAGGAATTAGCGGGGGATCCAATGAGCAGTTCTTC
CASSVGISGGSNEQFF
>TRBD2|few|TRBV6-1|TRBJ2-7
TGTGCCAGCAGTCGGAAGACTAGCGAGAGCTACGAGCAGTACTTC
CASSRKTSESYEQYF
>NA|NA|TRBV7-9|TRBJ1-1
TGTGCCAGCAGCTCGGAGCGGGGGACTGAAGCTTTCTTT
CASSSERGTEAFF
>NA|NA|TRBV4-3|TRBJ1-2
TGCGCCAGCAGCCAAGATCTGGGGGCGAGGGGCTACACCTTC
CASSQDLGARGYTF
>NA|NA|TRBV25-1|TRBJ2-3
TGTGCCAGTTCCTTTGGGGCCACAGATACGCAGTATTTT
CASSFGATDTQYF
>TRBD1|few|TRBV6-5|TRBJ1-2
TGTGCCAGCGGACAGGGGCGCAACTATGGCTACACCTTC
CASGQGRNYGYTF